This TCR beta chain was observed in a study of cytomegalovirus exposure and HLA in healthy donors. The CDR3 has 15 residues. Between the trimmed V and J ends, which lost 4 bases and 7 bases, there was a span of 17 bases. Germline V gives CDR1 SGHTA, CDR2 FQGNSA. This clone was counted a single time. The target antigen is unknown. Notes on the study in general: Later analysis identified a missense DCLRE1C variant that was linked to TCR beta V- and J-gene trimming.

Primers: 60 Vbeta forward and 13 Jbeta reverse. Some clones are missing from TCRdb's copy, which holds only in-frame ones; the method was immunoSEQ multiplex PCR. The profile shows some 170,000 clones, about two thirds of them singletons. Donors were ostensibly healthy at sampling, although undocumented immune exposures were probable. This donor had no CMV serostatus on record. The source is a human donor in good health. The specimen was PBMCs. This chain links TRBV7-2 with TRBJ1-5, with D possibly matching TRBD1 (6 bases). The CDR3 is CASSSDWGREQPQHF. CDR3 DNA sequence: TGTGCCAGCAGCTCTGATTGGGGGCGCGAGCAGCCCCAGCATTTT. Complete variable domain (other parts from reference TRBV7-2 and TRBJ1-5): GAGVSQSPSNKVTEKGKDVELRCDPISGHTALYWYRQSLGQGLEFLIYFQGNSAPDKSGLPSDRFSAERTGGSVSTLTIQRTQQEDSAVYLCASSSDWGREQPQHFGDGTRLSIL.